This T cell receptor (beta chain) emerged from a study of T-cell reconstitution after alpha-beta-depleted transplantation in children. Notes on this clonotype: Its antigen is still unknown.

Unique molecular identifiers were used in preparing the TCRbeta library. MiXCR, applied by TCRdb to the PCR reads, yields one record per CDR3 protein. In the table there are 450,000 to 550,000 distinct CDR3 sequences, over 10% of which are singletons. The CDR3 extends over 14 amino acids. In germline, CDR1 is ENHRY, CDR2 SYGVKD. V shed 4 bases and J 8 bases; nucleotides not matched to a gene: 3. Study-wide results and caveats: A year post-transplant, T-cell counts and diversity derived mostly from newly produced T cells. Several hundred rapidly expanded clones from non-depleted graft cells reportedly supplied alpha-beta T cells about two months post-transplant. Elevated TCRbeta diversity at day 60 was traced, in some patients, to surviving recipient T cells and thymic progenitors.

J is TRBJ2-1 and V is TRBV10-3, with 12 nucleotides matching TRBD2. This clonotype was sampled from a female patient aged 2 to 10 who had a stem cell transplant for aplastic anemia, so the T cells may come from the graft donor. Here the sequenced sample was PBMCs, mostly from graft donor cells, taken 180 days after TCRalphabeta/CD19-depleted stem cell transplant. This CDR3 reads CAISVLAGGDEQFF. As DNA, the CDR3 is TGTGCCATCAGTGTACTAGCGGGAGGCGATGAGCAGTTCTTC.